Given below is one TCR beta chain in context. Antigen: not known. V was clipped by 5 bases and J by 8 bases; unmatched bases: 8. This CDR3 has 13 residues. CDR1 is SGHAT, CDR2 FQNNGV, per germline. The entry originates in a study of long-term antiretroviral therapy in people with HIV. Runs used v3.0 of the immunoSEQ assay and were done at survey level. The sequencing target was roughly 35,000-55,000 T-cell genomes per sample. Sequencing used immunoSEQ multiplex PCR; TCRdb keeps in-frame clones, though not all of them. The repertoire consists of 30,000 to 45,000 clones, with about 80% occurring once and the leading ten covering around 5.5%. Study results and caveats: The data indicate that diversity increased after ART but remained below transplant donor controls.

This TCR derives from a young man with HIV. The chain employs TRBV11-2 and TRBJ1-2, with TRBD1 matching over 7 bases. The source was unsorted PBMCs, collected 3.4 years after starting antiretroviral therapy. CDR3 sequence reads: CASSNRGWHGYTF. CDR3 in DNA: TGTGCCAGCAGCAACAGGGGATGGCACGGCTACACCTTC.